The T cell receptor (beta chain) described here comes from a study of cytomegalovirus exposure and HLA in healthy donors. The CDR3 loop spans 15 amino acids. After removal of 6 bases from V and 2 bases from J, the junction contained 7 bases not matched to a gene. Germline CDR1 and CDR2: ENHRY and SYGVKD. Study-level findings and limits: Likely technical artifact: a cluster of highly shared sequence variants.

A multiplex PCR was run with 60 Vbeta primers and 13 Jbeta primers. TCRdb's copy holds only in-frame clones and misses some; the assay was immunoSEQ multiplex PCR. The sample yields 70,000 to 90,000 clones, around 66% seen once. The table lists this clone with a few counts. Antigen specificity is unknown. The chain links TRBV10-3 to TRBJ2-5; TRBD2 aligns across 9 bases. This TCR was recovered from a man aged 55 to 70 in good health and CMV-seropositive. Source material: PBMCs. The CDR3 loop is CAISRSGREQETQYF. CDR3 sequence (DNA): TGTGCCATCAGCCGTAGCGGGAGAGAACAAGAGACCCAGTACTTC.